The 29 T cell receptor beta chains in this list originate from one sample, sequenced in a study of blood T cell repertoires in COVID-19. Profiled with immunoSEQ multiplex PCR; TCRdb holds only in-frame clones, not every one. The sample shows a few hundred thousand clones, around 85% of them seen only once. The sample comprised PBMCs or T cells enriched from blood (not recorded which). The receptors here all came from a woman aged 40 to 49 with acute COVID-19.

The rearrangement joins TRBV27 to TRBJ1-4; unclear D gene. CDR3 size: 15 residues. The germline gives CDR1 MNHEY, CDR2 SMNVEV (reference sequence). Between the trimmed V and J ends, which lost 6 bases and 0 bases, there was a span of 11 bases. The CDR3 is CASSPWEATNEKLFF. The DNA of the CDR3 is TGTGCCAGCAGCCCCTGGGAGGCAACTAATGAAAAACTGTTTTTT.

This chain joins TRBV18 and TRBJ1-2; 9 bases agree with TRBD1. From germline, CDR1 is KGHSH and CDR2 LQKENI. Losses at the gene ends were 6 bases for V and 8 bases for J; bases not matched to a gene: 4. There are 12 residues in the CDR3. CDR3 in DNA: TGTGCCAGCTCGCGGGACAGGGAAGGCTACACCTTC. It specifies CASSRDREGYTF.

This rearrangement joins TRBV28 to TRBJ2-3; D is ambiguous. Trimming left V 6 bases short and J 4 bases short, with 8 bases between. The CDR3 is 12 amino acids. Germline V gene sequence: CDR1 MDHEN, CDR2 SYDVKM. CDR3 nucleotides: TGTGCCAGCAGCCGGGTAGCAGATACGCAGTATTTT. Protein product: CASSRVADTQYF.

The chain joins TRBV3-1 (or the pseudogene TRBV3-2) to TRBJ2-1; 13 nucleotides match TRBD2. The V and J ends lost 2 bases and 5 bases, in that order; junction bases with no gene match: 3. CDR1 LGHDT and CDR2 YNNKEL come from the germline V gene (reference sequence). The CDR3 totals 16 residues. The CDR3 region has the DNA TGTGCCAGCAGCCAATCGGGACTAGCGGGGAACAATGAGCAGTTCTTC. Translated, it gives CASSQSGLAGNNEQFF.

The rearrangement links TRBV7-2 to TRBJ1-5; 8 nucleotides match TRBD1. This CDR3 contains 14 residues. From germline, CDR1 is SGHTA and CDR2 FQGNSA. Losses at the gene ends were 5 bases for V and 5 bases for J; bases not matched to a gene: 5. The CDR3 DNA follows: TGTGCCAGCAGCCGGACAGGGAGGGATCAGCCCCAGCATTTT. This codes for CASSRTGRDQPQHF.

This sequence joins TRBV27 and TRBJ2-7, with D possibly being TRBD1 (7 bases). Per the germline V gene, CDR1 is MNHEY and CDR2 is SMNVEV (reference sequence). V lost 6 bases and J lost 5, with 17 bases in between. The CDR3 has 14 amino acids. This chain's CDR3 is CASSRGRGVDEQYF. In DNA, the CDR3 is TGTGCCAGCAGCCGTGGCAGGGGGGTTGACGAGCAGTACTTC.

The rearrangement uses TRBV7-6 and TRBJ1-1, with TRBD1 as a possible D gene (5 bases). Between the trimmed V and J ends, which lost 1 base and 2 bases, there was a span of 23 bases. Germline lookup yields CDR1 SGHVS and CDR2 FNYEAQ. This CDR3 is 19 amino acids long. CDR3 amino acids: CASSLVVGRASLGNTEAFF. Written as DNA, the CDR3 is TGTGCCAGCAGCTTAGTCGTTGGCAGGGCCTCATTGGGTAACACTGAAGCTTTCTTT.

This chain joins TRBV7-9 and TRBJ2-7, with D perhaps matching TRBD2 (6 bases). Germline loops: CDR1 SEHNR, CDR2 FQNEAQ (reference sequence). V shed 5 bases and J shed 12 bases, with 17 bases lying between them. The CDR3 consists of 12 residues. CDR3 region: CASSAGLPGMYF. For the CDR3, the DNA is TGTGCCAGCAGCGCGGGACTCCCGGGGATGTACTTC.

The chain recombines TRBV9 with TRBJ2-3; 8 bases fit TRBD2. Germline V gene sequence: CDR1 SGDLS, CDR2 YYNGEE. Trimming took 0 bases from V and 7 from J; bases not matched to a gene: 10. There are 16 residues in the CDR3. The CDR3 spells CASSVVGAGVGNTQYF. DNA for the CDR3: TGTGCCAGCAGCGTAGTGGGAGCGGGAGTAGGGAATACGCAGTATTTT.

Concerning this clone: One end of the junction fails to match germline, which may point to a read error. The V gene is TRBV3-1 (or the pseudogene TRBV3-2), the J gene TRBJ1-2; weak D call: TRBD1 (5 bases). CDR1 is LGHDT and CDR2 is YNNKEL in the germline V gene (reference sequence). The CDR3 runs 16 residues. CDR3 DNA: TGTGCCAGCAGTCCAGCAAACCCAGGGCCTAATTATGGCTACACCTTC. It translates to CASSPANPGPNYGYTF.

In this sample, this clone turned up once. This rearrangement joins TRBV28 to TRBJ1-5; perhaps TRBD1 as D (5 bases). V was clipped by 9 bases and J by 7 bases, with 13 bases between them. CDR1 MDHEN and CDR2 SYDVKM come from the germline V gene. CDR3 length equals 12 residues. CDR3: CASGANRQPQHF. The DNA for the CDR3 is TGTGCCAGTGGGGCCAACCGGCAGCCCCAGCATTTT.

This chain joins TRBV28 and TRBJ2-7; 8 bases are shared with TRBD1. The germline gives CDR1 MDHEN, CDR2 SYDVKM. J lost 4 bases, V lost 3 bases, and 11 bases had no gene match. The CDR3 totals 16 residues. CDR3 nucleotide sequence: TGTGCCAGCAGTTTCTTCCCCCAGGGGGCGCCATACGAGCAGTACTTC. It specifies CASSFFPQGAPYEQYF.

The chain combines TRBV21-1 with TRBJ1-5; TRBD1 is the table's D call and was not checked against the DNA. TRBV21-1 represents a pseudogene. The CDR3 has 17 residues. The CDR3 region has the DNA TGTGCCAGCAGTAAGGGGTTGTATGGGGTCGGCGATCAGCCCCAGCATTTT. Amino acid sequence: CASSKGLYGVGDQPQHF.

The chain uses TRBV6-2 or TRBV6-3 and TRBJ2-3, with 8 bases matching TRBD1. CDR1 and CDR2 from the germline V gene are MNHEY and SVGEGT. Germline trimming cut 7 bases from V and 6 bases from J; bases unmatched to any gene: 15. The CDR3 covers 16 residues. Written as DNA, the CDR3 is TGTGCCAGCACCCCTGTTACGACAGGGGTAGTGGATACGCAGTATTTT. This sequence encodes CASTPVTTGVVDTQYF.

CDR3 nucleotide sequence: TGTGCCAGCAGTTTTAGCGGGACGCTTACCTACGAGCAGTACTTC. Its translation is CASSFSGTLTYEQYF. The chain is built from TRBV5-5 and TRBJ2-7, with TRBD2 matching over 8 bases. Germline V gives CDR1 SGHKS, CDR2 YYEKEE (reference sequence). V lost 5 bases to trimming and J lost 2 bases; unmatched junction nucleotides: 9. There are 15 residues in the CDR3. Based on the CDR3 plus reference TRBV5-5 and TRBJ2-7, the full variable domain is DAGVTQSPTHLIKTRGQQVTLRCSPISGHKSVSWYQQVLGQGPQFIFQYYEKEERGRGNFPDRFSARQFPNYSSELNVNALLLGDSALYLCASSFSGTLTYEQYFGPGTRLTVT.

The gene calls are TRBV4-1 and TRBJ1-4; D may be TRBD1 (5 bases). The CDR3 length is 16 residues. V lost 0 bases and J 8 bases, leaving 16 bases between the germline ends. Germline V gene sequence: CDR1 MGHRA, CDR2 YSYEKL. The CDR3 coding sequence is TGCGCCAGCAGCCAAGATGGGGCAGCCCTAGGAGAAAAACTGTTTTTT. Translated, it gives CASSQDGAALGEKLFF.

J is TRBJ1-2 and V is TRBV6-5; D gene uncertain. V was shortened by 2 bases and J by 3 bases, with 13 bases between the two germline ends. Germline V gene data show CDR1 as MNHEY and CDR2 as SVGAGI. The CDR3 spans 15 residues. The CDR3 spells CASSYRSARHYGYTF. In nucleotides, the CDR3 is TGTGCCAGCAGTTACCGAAGCGCCCGCCACTATGGCTACACCTTC.

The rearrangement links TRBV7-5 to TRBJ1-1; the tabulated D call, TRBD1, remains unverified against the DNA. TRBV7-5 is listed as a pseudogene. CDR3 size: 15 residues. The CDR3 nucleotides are TGTGCCAGAAGCTTAAGACAGCACAAGGACACTGAAGCTTTCTTT. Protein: CARSLRQHKDTEAFF.

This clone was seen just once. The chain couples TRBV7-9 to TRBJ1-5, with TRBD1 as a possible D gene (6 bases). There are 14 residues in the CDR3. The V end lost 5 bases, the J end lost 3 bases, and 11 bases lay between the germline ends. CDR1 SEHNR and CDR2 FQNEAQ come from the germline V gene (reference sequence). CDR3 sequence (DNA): TGTGCCAGCAGCCTGGACAGACCCAATCAGCCCCAGCATTTT. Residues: CASSLDRPNQPQHF.

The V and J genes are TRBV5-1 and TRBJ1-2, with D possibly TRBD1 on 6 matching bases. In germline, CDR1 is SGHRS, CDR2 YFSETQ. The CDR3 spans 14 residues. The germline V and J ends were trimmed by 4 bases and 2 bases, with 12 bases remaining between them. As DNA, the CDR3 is TGCGCCAGCAGCCTAATTCAGGGGAACTATGGCTACACCTTC. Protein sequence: CASSLIQGNYGYTF.

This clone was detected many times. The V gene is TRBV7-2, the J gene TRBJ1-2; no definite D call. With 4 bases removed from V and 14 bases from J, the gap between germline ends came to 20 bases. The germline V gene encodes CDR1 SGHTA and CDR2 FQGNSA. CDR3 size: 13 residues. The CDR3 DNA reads TGTGCCAGCAGCTCAACGAGTGGAGTATCGGGTACCTTC. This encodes CASSSTSGVSGTF.

Written as DNA, the CDR3 is TGTGCCAGCAGCCCTCGACTAACGGGAGGGGCTAACTATGGCTACACCTTC. This sequence encodes CASSPRLTGGANYGYTF. This sequence joins TRBV9 and TRBJ1-2; maybe TRBD1 (5 bases). Germline CDR1 SGDLS, CDR2 YYNGEE. Trimming shortened V by 4 bases and J by 0 bases, and 19 bases separated the two germline ends. The CDR3 consists of 17 residues.

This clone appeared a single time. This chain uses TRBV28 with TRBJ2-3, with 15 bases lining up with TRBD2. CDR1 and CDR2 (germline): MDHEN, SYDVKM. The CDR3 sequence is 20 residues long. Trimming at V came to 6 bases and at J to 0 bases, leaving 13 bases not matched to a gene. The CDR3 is CASSSTGTSGGRFSTDTQYF. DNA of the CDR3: TGTGCCAGCAGCTCAACCGGGACTAGCGGGGGGAGATTTAGCACAGATACGCAGTATTTT.

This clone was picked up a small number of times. The CDR3 loop is CASRTSGGPSSIYNEQFF. CDR3 DNA: TGTGCCAGCCGGACTAGCGGGGGCCCCAGCTCTATCTACAATGAGCAGTTCTTC. V is TRBV27 and J is TRBJ2-1, with TRBD2 identical over 13 bases. The germline V gene encodes CDR1 MNHEY and CDR2 SMNVEV (reference sequence). The CDR3 sequence is 18 residues long. V shed 8 bases, J shed 3 bases, and the junction held 13 bases outside the gene matches.

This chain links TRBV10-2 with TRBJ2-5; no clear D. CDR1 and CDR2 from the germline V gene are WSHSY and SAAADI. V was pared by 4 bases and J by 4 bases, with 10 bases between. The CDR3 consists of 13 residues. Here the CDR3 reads CASSGSVRETQYF. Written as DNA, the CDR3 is TGCGCCAGCAGTGGGTCAGTGAGAGAGACCCAGTACTTC.

CDR3 DNA sequence: TGTGCCAGCAGCTTAGAACCCAGGAACCTATATGGCTACACCTTC. Translated: CASSLEPRNLYGYTF. The genes are TRBV11-2 and TRBJ1-2; D remains ambiguous. The CDR3 is 15 residues long. CDR1 is SGHAT, CDR2 FQNNGV, per germline. The germline V and J ends were trimmed by 0 bases and 5 bases, with 13 bases remaining between them.

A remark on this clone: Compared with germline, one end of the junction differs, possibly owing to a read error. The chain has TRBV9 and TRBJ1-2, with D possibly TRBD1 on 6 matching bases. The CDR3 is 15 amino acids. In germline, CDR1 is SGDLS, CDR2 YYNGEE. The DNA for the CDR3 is TGTGCCAGCAGCGTAGCTGGGGACATTAACTATGGGTACACCTTC. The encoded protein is CASSVAGDINYGYTF.

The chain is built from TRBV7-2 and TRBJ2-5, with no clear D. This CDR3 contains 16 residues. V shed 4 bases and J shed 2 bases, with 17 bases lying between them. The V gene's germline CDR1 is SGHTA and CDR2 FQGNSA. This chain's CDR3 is CASSYGFSTLQETQYF. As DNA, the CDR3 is TGTGCCAGCAGCTACGGGTTCTCTACCCTACAAGAGACCCAGTACTTC.

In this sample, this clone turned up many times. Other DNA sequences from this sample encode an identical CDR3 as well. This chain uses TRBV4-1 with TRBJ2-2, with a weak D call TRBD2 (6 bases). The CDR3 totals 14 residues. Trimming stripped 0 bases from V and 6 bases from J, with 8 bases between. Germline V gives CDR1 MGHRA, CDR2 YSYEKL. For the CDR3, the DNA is TGCGCCAGCAGCCAAGAAGGCGGGGCCGGGGAGCTGTTTTTT. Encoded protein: CASSQEGGAGELFF.